The clone carrying this T cell receptor (beta chain) is a singleton in its sample. The CDR3 runs to 14 residues. V lost 7 bases to trimming and J lost 1 base; unmatched junction nucleotides: 6. Germline V gene sequence: CDR1 SQVTM, CDR2 ANQGSEA. TCRdb keeps only in-frame clones here, not all; method: immunoSEQ multiplex PCR. The sample lists under 150,000 clones; around 84% were seen once. The data derive from a study of blood T cell repertoires in COVID-19. The clonotype originates from a woman aged 40 to 49 with acute or convalescent COVID-19. The chain is built from TRBV29-1 and TRBJ2-5; 10 nucleotides match TRBD2. The source material was peripheral blood. CDR3 residues: CSAPSGGRQETQYF. The DNA of the CDR3 is TGCAGCGCGCCTAGCGGGGGCCGCCAAGAGACCCAGTACTTC.